These T cell receptor beta chains were read from a single sample in a study of T cells in Graves' hyperthyroidism and ophthalmopathy. TCRdb re-analysed the multiplex PCR reads in MiXCR, keeping a single row per CDR3 protein. The table has under 700,000 distinct CDR3 sequences, about 43% seen once; the top ten hold just over 8%. Sequenced input: peripheral blood or thyroid tissue (not recorded which). All receptors come from a woman aged 18-30 years with Graves' hyperthyroidism. CDR3s include the opening cysteine and the closing phenylalanine or tryptophan. A D gene is named only where the DNA matches it firmly. The size of a clone is reported for some rows only, either as once, few or many, or as a class for expanded clones.

d_gene: -; j_gene: TRBJ2-2; abundance: -; v_gene: TRBV24-1; CDR3aa: CATSDLGGELFF; CDR3nt: TGTGCCACCAGTGATTTGGGCGGGGAGCTGTTTTTT
d_gene: TRBD2; j_gene: TRBJ2-5; abundance: -; v_gene: TRBV11-2; CDR3aa: CASSYGLARRGTETQYF; CDR3nt: TGTGCCAGCAGCTACGGACTAGCACGGAGGGGGACAGAGACCCAGTACTTC
d_gene: TRBD2; j_gene: TRBJ2-2; abundance: -; v_gene: TRBV12-3/TRBV12-4; CDR3aa: CASSLLAGGPNGELFF; CDR3nt: TGTGCCAGCAGTTTATTAGCGGGAGGGCCTAACGGGGAGCTGTTTTTT
d_gene: -; j_gene: TRBJ2-5; abundance: -; v_gene: TRBV29-1; CDR3aa: CSSRDPETQYF; CDR3nt: TGCAGTTCCCGGGACCCCGAGACCCAGTACTTC
d_gene: -; j_gene: TRBJ1-5; abundance: -; v_gene: TRBV19; CDR3aa: CASTYTGRQPQHF; CDR3nt: TGTGCCAGTACCTATACTGGGAGACAGCCCCAGCATTTT
d_gene: TRBD1; j_gene: TRBJ1-5; abundance: -; v_gene: TRBV7-8; CDR3aa: CASSQHTGTGGNQPQHF; CDR3nt: TGTGCCAGCAGCCAACACACTGGGACAGGGGGCAATCAGCCCCAGCATTTT
d_gene: TRBD2; j_gene: TRBJ2-4; abundance: -; v_gene: TRBV2; CDR3aa: CASGGQRTSGENIQYF; CDR3nt: TGTGCCAGCGGGGGACAACGGACTAGCGGGGAAAACATTCAGTACTTC
d_gene: -; j_gene: TRBJ1-4; abundance: many; v_gene: TRBV7-2; CDR3aa: CASSPDGYSEKLFF; CDR3nt: TGTGCCAGCAGCCCAGACGGGTATAGTGAAAAACTGTTTTTT
d_gene: TRBD2; j_gene: TRBJ2-5; abundance: -; v_gene: TRBV20-1; CDR3aa: CSAPNAGLAGQETQYF; CDR3nt: TGCAGTGCTCCAAACGCGGGACTAGCGGGACAAGAGACCCAGTACTTC
d_gene: -; j_gene: TRBJ2-7; abundance: many; v_gene: TRBV7-9; CDR3aa: CASSSKPYEQYF; CDR3nt: TGTGCCAGCAGCTCAAAACCCTACGAGCAGTACTTC
d_gene: -; j_gene: TRBJ1-2; abundance: -; v_gene: TRBV7-9; CDR3aa: CASSPPRGYGYTF; CDR3nt: TGTGCCAGCAGTCCTCCTCGGGGCTATGGCTACACCTTC
d_gene: -; j_gene: TRBJ2-5; abundance: few; v_gene: TRBV7-9; CDR3aa: CASSLGLGWETQYF; CDR3nt: TGTGCCAGCAGCTTAGGACTGGGGTGGGAGACCCAGTACTTC
d_gene: -; j_gene: TRBJ1-3; abundance: many; v_gene: TRBV12-3/TRBV12-4; CDR3aa: CASPSLSGNTIYF; CDR3nt: TGTGCCAGCCCGTCCTTATCTGGAAACACCATATATTTT
d_gene: -; j_gene: TRBJ1-5; abundance: -; v_gene: TRBV2; CDR3aa: CASSSLRSSNQPQHF; CDR3nt: TGTGCCAGCAGTAGCCTCCGTTCTAGCAATCAGCCCCAGCATTTT